One and the same sample provided the 18 T cell receptor beta chains below, sequenced in a study of shared clonotypes between healthy human individuals. The naive CD8 fraction comprised CD45RO-negative cells positively selected for CCR7 and excluded terminally differentiated effector memory CD45RA+ cells. Some clones are missing from TCRdb's copy, which holds only in-frame ones; the method was immunoSEQ multiplex PCR. The table shows some 2.1 million clones, with 90% to 95% occurring only once. Sequenced sample: naive CD8+ T cells from PBMCs. All receptors derive from a man aged 18 to 30 in good health. Some clones in this sample may be carry-over from other donors' samples.

J is TRBJ2-5 and V is TRBV27; 7 bases fit TRBD1. The CDR3 runs to 15 residues. Germline V gene lookup returns CDR1 MNHEY and CDR2 SMNVEV (reference sequence). The V and J ends lost 6 bases and 7 bases, in that order; junction bases with no gene match: 14. CDR3 sequence: CASSAPGTDPRTQYF. The CDR3 DNA reads TGTGCCAGCAGCGCGCCCGGGACAGACCCCCGGACCCAGTACTTC.

The V and J genes are TRBV7-8 and TRBJ1-5; D gene unclear. This CDR3 comprises 14 residues. Germline V gene lookup returns CDR1 SGHVS and CDR2 FQNEAQ. Trimming shortened V by 4 bases and J by 3 bases, and 10 bases separated the two germline ends. CDR3 DNA sequence: TGTGCCAGCAGCTCCCTCGGGTTCAATCAGCCCCAGCATTTT. Translation gives CASSSLGFNQPQHF.

With regard to this clone: The same CDR3 also results from other DNA sequences found in this sample. The chain links TRBV28 to TRBJ2-7; 7 nucleotides agree with TRBD2. Germline values: CDR1 MDHEN, CDR2 SYDVKM. This CDR3 spans 13 amino acids. The V segment lost 5 bases and the J segment 3 bases; nucleotides outside the gene matches: 4. The CDR3 region is CASSPGEGYEQYF. The DNA for the CDR3 is TGTGCCAGCAGTCCCGGGGAGGGCTACGAGCAGTACTTC. The variable domain in full, completed from reference TRBV28 and TRBJ2-7, reads DVKVTQSSRYLVKRTGEKVFLECVQDMDHENMFWYRQDPGLGLRLIYFSYDVKMKEKGDIPEGYSVSREKKERFSLILESASTNQTSMYLCASSPGEGYEQYFGPGTRLTVT.

This sequence joins TRBV7-6 and TRBJ1-1; D remains unclear. V was trimmed by 1 base and J by 4 bases, leaving 13 bases between them. This CDR3 spans 15 amino acids. Germline V gives CDR1 SGHVS, CDR2 FNYEAQ. The CDR3 region has the DNA TGTGCCAGCAGCTTAGGTTGGGGTGGGCGCACTGAAGCTTTCTTT. Protein product: CASSLGWGGRTEAFF.

The chain uses TRBV7-8 and TRBJ2-5; 7 bases are shared with TRBD1. The CDR3 loop spans 14 amino acids. Germline V gene lookup returns CDR1 SGHVS and CDR2 FQNEAQ. V was clipped by 6 bases and J by 7 bases; unmatched bases: 11. The CDR3 protein is CASRQDRLSGTQYF. DNA of the CDR3: TGTGCCAGCAGGCAGGACAGGCTCTCGGGGACCCAGTACTTC.

The chain employs TRBV28 and TRBJ2-7; TRBD1 aligns across 9 bases. The CDR3 runs to 16 residues. Germline CDR1 reads MDHEN; CDR2 reads SYDVKM. Losses at the gene ends were 5 bases for V and 2 bases for J; bases not matched to a gene: 10. The CDR3 coding sequence is TGTGCCAGCAGTCGACAGGGGGACTATTCAACCTACGAGCAGTACTTC. Its translation: CASSRQGDYSTYEQYF.

The table lists this clone with a few counts. The V and J genes are TRBV30 and TRBJ1-1; no definite D call. Trimming removed 0 bases at V and 4 bases at J, with 9 bases between. The germline V gene has CDR1 GTSNPN and CDR2 SVGIG (reference sequence). This CDR3 region has 13 residues. CDR3: CAWSVGLPTEAFF. The CDR3 DNA follows: TGTGCCTGGAGTGTTGGACTACCCACTGAAGCTTTCTTT.

In this sample, this clone turned up once. V usage is TRBV6-5 and J usage is TRBJ2-7; possibly TRBD2 for D (6 bases). Germline V gene sequence: CDR1 MNHEY, CDR2 SVGAGI. The CDR3 is 14 residues long. V was trimmed by 2 bases and J by 2 bases, leaving 10 bases between them. CDR3 DNA sequence: TGTGCCAGCAGTTACCGGCGGGGAGCCTACGAGCAGTACTTC. Translated, it gives CASSYRRGAYEQYF.

The gene calls are TRBV11-2 and TRBJ2-1; 9 nucleotides match TRBD2. The J segment lost 2 bases and the V segment lost 5 bases, leaving 16 bases of the junction unmatched. The CDR3 length is 19 residues. Germline loops: CDR1 SGHAT, CDR2 FQNNGV. The CDR3 bases are TGTGCCAGCAGCGAAGGAAGGACCTTTCTAGCGGGAACCTACAATGAGCAGTTCTTC. Encoded protein: CASSEGRTFLAGTYNEQFF.

The chain links TRBV5-1 to TRBJ2-7; 10 bases are shared with TRBD2. This CDR3 region has 14 residues. Germline V gene data show CDR1 as SGHRS and CDR2 as YFSETQ. The V and J ends lost 6 bases and 0 bases, in that order; junction bases with no gene match: 3. The CDR3 protein is CASMASGSSYEQYF. Here the CDR3 DNA reads TGCGCCAGCATGGCTAGCGGGAGCTCCTACGAGCAGTACTTC.

This sequence joins TRBV19 and TRBJ2-7; 7 nucleotides agree with TRBD1. This CDR3 region has 14 residues. V dropped 5 bases and J dropped 3; count of bases not matched to a gene: 7. Per germline, CDR1 LNHDA and CDR2 SQIVND (reference sequence). The DNA of the CDR3 is TGTGCCAGTAGTCTGAGACAGGGTGGCTACGAGCAGTACTTC. This encodes CASSLRQGGYEQYF.

J is TRBJ1-1 and V is TRBV7-9, with 7 bases matching TRBD1. The junction had 13 bases not matched to a gene; V was cut back by 3 bases and J by 0 bases. The CDR3 runs to 18 residues. Looked up from germline, CDR1 is SEHNR and CDR2 is FQNEAQ (reference sequence). CDR3 sequence: CASSLLAGGGYMNTEAFF. CDR3 nucleotides: TGTGCCAGCAGCTTGTTGGCAGGGGGAGGATATATGAACACTGAAGCTTTCTTT.

The chain recombines TRBV19 with TRBJ1-1; 7 bases are a match to TRBD1. V gave up 1 base and J gave up 0 bases; unmatched junction bases: 2. Germline CDR1 and CDR2: LNHDA and SQIVND (reference sequence). The CDR3 consists of 15 residues. The CDR3 spells CASSIVDRLNTEAFF. The CDR3 DNA reads TGTGCCAGTAGTATAGTGGACAGGTTGAACACTGAAGCTTTCTTT.

The chain couples TRBV12-2 to TRBJ2-5; no DNA check was done on the table's D call, TRBD1. TRBV12-2 corresponds to a pseudogene. The CDR3 is made up of 15 amino acids. The CDR3 reads CASRKGTGSQETQYF. In DNA form, the CDR3 reads TGTGCAAGTCGCAAAGGGACAGGGAGCCAAGAGACCCAGTACTTC.

This chain connects TRBV19 to TRBJ2-2; weak D call: TRBD1 (5 bases). This CDR3 is built from 14 residues. Trimming left V 11 bases short and J 3 bases short, with 16 bases between. Germline CDR1 LNHDA, CDR2 SQIVND (reference sequence). CDR3 DNA sequence: TGTGCCTCGTTTGAATTGGGGCACACCGGGGAGCTGTTTTTT. It codes for CASFELGHTGELFF. Filled out from reference TRBV19 and TRBJ2-2, the complete variable domain reads DGGITQSPKYLFRKEGQNVTLSCEQNLNHDAMYWYRQDPGQGLRLIYYSQIVNDFQKGDIAEGYSVSREKKESFPLTVTSAQKNPTAFYLCASFELGHTGELFFGEGSRLTVL.

A word on this clone: Its ends do not fully match the called genes, so a read error is possible. This chain joins TRBV30 and TRBJ2-1; 7 bases fit TRBD2. Per the germline V gene, CDR1 is GTSNPN and CDR2 is SVGIG (reference sequence). The CDR3 is made up of 14 amino acids. DNA for the CDR3: TGTGCCTGCCCCGGGACTACCTCCTTCAATGAGCAGTTCTTC. Its translation is CACPGTTSFNEQFF.

This rearrangement joins TRBV7-8 to TRBJ1-4; D gene unclear. CDR3 length equals 16 residues. V was cut by 3 bases and J by 0 bases, with 11 bases left in between. Germline CDR1 reads SGHVS; CDR2 reads FQNEAQ. This chain's CDR3 is CASSLRRTATNEKLFF. CDR3 bases: TGTGCCAGCAGCTTGCGACGGACTGCAACTAATGAAAAACTGTTTTTT.

In this sample, this clone turned up once. This rearrangement joins TRBV11-2 to TRBJ2-1; 14 nucleotides agree with TRBD2. The germline V gene has CDR1 SGHAT and CDR2 FQNNGV. This CDR3 region has 16 residues. The V and J ends lost 1 base and 12 bases, in that order; junction bases with no gene match: 8. Here the CDR3 reads CASSLGLAGGSLAQFF. CDR3 bases: TGTGCCAGCAGCTTAGGACTAGCGGGAGGGAGTTTGGCGCAGTTCTTC.